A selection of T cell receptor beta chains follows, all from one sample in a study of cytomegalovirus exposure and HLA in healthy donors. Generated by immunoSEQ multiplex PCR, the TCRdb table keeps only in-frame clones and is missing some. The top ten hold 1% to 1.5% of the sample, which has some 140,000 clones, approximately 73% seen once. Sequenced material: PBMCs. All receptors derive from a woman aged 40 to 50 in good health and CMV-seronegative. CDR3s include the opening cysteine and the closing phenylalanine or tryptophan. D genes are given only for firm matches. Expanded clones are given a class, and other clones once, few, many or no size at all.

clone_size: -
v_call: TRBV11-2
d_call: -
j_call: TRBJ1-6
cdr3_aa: CASSLGANIYNSPLHF
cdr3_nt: TGTGCCAGCAGCTTAGGAGCAAATATCTATAATTCACCCCTCCACTTT

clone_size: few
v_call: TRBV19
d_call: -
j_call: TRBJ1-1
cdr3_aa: CASIRRTGTEAFF
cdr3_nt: TGTGCCAGTATTCGACGAACGGGGACTGAAGCTTTCTTT

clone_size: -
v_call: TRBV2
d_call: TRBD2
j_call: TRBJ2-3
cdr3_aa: CASSITSGGAADTQYF
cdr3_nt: TGTGCCAGCAGTATTACTAGCGGGGGGGCGGCAGATACGCAGTATTTT

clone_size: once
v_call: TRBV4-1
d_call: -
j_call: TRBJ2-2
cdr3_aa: CASSPLGKEDTGELFF
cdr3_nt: TGCGCCAGCAGCCCTCTAGGGAAGGAGGACACCGGGGAGCTGTTTTTT

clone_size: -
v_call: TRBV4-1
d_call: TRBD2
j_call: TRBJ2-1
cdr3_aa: CASSQERRGVCKQFF
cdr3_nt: TGCGCCAGCAGCCAAGAGAGGCGGGGGGTCTGCAAGCAGTTCTTC

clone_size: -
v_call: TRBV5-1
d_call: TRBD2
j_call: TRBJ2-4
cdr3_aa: CASSLGSGGPSLIQYF
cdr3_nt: TGCGCCAGCAGCTTGGGGAGCGGGGGCCCAAGTCTCATTCAGTACTTC

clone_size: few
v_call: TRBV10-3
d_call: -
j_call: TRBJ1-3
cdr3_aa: CAISSFGRPDSGNTIYF
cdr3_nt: TGTGCCATCAGTAGTTTTGGGCGCCCTGACTCTGGAAACACCATATATTTT

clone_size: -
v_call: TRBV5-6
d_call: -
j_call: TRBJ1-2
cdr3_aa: CASSLQFRGYTF
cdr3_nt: TGTGCCAGCAGCTTACAGTTTAGGGGCTACACCTTC

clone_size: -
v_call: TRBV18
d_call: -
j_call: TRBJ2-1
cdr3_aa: CASSPDRQSYNEQFF
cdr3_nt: TGTGCCAGCTCACCGGACAGACAATCCTACAATGAGCAGTTCTTC

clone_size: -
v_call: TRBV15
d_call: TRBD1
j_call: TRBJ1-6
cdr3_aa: CATSRNSQGASYNSPLHF
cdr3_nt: TGTGCCACCAGCAGAAACTCACAGGGGGCTTCCTATAATTCACCCCTCCACTTT

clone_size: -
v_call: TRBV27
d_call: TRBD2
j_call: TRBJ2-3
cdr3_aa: CASSSSRTSGIIASTDTQYF
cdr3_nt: TGTGCCAGCAGTTCGAGTCGGACTAGCGGGATTATAGCTAGCACAGATACGCAGTATTTT

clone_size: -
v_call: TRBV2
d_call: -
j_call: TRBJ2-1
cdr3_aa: CASSGLRGYEQFF
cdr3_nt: TGTGCCAGCAGTGGTCTCAGGGGTTATGAGCAGTTCTTC

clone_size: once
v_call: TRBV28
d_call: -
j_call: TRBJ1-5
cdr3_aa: CASSLRQAPQHF
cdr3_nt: TGTGCCAGCAGTCTTAGACAGGCGCCCCAGCATTTT

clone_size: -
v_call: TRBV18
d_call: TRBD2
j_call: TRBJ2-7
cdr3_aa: CASSPAGGASRGMLYEQYF
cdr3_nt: TGTGCCAGCTCACCAGCGGGGGGGGCGTCAAGGGGGATGTTATACGAGCAGTACTTC

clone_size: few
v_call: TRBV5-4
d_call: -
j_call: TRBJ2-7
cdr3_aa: CASSLGAAPAGEQYF
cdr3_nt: TGTGCCAGCAGCTTGGGTGCCGCCCCAGCGGGCGAGCAGTACTTC

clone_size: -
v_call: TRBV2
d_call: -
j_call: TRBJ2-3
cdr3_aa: CASRETDTQYF
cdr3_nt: TGTGCCAGCAGGGAGACAGATACGCAGTATTTT

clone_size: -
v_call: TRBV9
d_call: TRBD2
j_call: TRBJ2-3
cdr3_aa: CASSELQWAGGRDTQYF
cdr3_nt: TGTGCCAGCAGCGAGCTCCAATGGGCGGGGGGGCGAGATACGCAGTATTTT

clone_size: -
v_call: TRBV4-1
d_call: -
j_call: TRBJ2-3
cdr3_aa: CASSQDLSDTQYF
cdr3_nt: TGCGCCAGCAGCCAAGATCTATCAGATACGCAGTATTTT

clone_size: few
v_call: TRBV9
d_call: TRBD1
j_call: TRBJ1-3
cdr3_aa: CASSETGSGGNTIYF
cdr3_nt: TGTGCCAGCAGCGAGACAGGGTCGGGTGGAAACACCATATATTTT

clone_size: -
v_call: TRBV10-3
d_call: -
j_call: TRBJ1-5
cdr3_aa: CAINAGTNQPQHF
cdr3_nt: TGTGCCATCAACGCAGGGACTAATCAGCCCCAGCATTTT

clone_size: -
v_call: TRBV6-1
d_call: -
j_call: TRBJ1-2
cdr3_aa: CASLLTLNYGYTF
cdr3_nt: TGTGCCAGCCTTTTGACACTTAACTATGGCTACACCTTC

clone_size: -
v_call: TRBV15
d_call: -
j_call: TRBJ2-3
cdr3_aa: CATSRDGGGQGTQYF
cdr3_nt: TGTGCCACCAGCAGAGATGGTGGGGGCCAAGGTACGCAGTATTTT

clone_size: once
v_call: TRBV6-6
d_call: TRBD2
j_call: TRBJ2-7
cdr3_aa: CASRGGNQIYEQYF
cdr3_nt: TGTGCCAGCCGGGGGGGAAACCAAATTTACGAGCAGTACTTC

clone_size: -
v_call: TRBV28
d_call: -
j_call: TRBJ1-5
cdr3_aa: CASSLSGRSSNQPQHF
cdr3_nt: TGTGCCAGCAGCCTATCAGGGAGGAGTAGCAATCAGCCCCAGCATTTT

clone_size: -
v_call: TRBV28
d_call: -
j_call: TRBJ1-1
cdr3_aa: CASLPWGPNTEAFF
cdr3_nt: TGTGCCAGCCTACCTTGGGGCCCGAACACTGAAGCTTTCTTT

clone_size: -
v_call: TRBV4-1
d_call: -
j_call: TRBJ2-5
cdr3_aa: CASSQVSTKETQYF
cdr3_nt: TGCGCCAGCAGCCAAGTGAGCACGAAAGAGACCCAGTACTTC

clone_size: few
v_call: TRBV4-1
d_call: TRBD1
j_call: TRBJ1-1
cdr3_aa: CASSDLGQGNTEAFF
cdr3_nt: TGCGCCAGCAGCGACTTAGGACAGGGCAACACTGAAGCTTTCTTT

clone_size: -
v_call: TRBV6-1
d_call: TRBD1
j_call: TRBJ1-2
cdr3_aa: CASNRDRVDYGYTF
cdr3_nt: TGTGCCAGCAACCGGGACAGGGTGGACTATGGCTACACCTTC

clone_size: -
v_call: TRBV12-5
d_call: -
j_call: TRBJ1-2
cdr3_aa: CASGLVVGRGRIDGYTF
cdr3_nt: TGTGCTAGTGGTTTGGTGGTTGGAAGGGGTAGGATTGATGGCTACACCTTC

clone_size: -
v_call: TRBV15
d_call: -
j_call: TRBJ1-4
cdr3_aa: CATSSLVISNEKLFF
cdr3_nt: TGTGCCACCAGCAGCCTAGTTATATCTAATGAAAAACTGTTTTTT

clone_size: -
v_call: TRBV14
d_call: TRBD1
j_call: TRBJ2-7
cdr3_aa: CASSQDSVGKPERDRWVLEQYF
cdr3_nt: TGTGCCAGCAGCCAAGATTCCGTGGGCAAGCCCGAAAGGGACAGGTGGGTCCTCGAGCAGTACTTC

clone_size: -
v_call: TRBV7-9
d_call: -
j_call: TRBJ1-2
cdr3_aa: CASSPEGGGYTF
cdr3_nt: TGTGCCAGCAGCCCCGAGGGGGGGGGCTACACCTTC

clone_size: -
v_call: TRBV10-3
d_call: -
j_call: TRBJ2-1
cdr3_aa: CAISDRGYEQFF
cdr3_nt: TGTGCCATCAGTGACCGAGGATATGAGCAGTTCTTC

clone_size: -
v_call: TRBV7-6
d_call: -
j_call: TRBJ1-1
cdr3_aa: CASSLNGRQGTEAFF
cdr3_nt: TGTGCCAGCAGCTTAAATGGCAGGCAGGGCACTGAAGCTTTCTTT

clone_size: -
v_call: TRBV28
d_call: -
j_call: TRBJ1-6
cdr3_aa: CASSSPSRGKLGSPLHF
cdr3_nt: TGTGCCAGCAGTTCCCCTAGTCGGGGAAAACTGGGTTCACCCCTCCACTTT

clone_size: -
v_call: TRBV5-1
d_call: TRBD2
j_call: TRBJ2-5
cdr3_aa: CASSSLAGGQETQYF
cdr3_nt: TGCGCCAGCAGCTCACTAGCGGGGGGCCAAGAGACCCAGTACTTC

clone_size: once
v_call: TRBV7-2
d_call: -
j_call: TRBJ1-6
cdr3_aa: CASSLGRFAWTEFSPLHF
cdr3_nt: TGTGCCAGCAGCTTAGGTAGATTTGCATGGACAGAATTTTCACCCCTCCACTTT

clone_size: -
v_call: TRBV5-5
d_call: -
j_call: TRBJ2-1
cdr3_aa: CASSLGWTDNEQFF
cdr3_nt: TGTGCCAGCAGCTTGGGGTGGACAGACAATGAGCAGTTCTTC

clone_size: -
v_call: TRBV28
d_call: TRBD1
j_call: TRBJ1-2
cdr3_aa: CASSYPGQGFNGYTF
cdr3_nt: TGTGCCAGCAGTTACCCGGGACAGGGGTTTAATGGCTACACCTTC

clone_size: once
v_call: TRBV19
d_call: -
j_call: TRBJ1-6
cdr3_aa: CASSIVGQNSPLHF
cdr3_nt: TGTGCCAGTAGTATAGTTGGACAGAATTCACCCCTCCACTTT

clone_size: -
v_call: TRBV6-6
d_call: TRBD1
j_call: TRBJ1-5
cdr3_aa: CASSYVTGGHQPQHF
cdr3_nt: TGTGCCAGCAGTTACGTGACAGGGGGTCATCAGCCCCAGCATTTT

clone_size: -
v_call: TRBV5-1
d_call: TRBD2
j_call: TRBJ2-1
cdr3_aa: CASSWPLAGVGDEQFF
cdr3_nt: TGCGCCAGCAGCTGGCCCCTAGCGGGGGTTGGTGATGAGCAGTTCTTC

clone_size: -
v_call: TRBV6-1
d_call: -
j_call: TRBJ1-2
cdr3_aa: CASSEVTVEGYTF
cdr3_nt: TGTGCCAGCAGTGAAGTTACAGTAGAAGGCTACACCTTC

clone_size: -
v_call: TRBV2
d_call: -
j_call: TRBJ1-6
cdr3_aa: CASSEASGTVRSPLHF
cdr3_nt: TGTGCCAGCAGTGAAGCGAGCGGGACCGTGAGGTCACCCCTCCACTTT

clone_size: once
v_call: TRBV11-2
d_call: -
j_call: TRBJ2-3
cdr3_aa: CASSLEPLGADTQYF
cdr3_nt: TGTGCCAGCAGCTTAGAACCCCTCGGAGCAGATACGCAGTATTTT

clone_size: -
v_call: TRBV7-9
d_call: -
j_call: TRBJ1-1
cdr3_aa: CASSLPTEGDTEAFF
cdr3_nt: TGTGCCAGCAGCTTACCAACAGAGGGGGACACTGAAGCTTTCTTT

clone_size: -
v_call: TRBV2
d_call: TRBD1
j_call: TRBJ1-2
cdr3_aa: CASRERQGSGAYGYTF
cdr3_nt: TGTGCCAGCAGGGAAAGACAGGGCTCCGGGGCCTATGGCTACACCTTC

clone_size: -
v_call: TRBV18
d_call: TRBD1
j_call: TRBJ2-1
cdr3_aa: CASRAGTGAYNEQFF
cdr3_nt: TGTGCCAGCAGGGCCGGGACAGGGGCCTACAATGAGCAGTTCTTC

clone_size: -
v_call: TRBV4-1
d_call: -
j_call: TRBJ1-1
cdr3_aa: CASSQDWKQAHNTEAFF
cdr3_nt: TGCGCCAGCAGCCAAGATTGGAAACAGGCACATAACACTGAAGCTTTCTTT

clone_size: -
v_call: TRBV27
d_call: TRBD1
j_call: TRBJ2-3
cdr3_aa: CASRDRPGDTQYF
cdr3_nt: TGTGCCAGCAGGGACAGGCCCGGAGATACGCAGTATTTT

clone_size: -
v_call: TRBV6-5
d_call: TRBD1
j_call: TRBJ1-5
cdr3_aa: CASSSKQGDAGQPQHF
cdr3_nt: TGTGCCAGCAGTTCTAAACAGGGGGACGCGGGGCAGCCCCAGCATTTT

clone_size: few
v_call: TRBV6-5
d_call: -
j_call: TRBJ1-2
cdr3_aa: CASSPDSHYGYTF
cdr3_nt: TGTGCCAGCAGTCCGGACAGTCACTATGGCTACACCTTC

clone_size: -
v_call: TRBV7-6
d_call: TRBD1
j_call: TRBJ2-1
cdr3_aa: CASSPRTGGPEQFF
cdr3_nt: TGTGCCAGCAGCCCACGGACAGGGGGGCCTGAGCAGTTCTTC

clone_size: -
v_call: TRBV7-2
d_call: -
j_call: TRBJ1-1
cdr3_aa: CASSLLAGNMNTEAFF
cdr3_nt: TGTGCCAGCAGCTTACTGGCAGGGAACATGAACACTGAAGCTTTCTTT

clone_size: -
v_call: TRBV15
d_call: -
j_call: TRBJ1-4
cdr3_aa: CATSRGRNEKLFF
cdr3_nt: TGTGCCACCAGCAGAGGTAGAAATGAAAAACTGTTTTTT

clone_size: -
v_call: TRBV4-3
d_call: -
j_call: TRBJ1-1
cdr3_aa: CASSQGVGGTNSEAFF
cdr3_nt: TGCGCCAGCAGCCAAGGTGTCGGGGGAACTAATTCTGAAGCTTTCTTT

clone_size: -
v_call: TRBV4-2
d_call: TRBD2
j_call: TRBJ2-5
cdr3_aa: CASSQRLAEETQYF
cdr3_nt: TGTGCCAGCAGCCAGAGACTAGCAGAAGAGACCCAGTACTTC

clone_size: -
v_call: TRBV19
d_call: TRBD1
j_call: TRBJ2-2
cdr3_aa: CASRTGANTGELFF
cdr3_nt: TGTGCCAGCAGGACAGGGGCGAACACCGGGGAGCTGTTTTTT

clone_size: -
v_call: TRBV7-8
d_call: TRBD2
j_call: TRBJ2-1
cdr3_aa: CASSLEATSGYNEQFF
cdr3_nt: TGTGCCAGCAGCTTAGAGGCCACTAGCGGCTACAATGAGCAGTTCTTC